This T cell receptor beta chain comes out of a study of blood T cell repertoires in COVID-19. In this sample, this clone turned up once. In the authors' methods: From reference gene primer amplification, estimates of nucleated cell counts were derived. Generated by immunoSEQ multiplex PCR, the TCRdb table keeps only in-frame clones and is missing some. For V, J and clone size, that table is used; D and trimming come from the DNA. Seen here are about 95,000 clones, approximately 80% observed once, and the top ten hold 4% to 6%. The Seattle patients, enrolled during active infection, were followed longitudinally. Per the germline V gene, CDR1 is SGDLS and CDR2 is YYNGEE. This CDR3 contains 15 residues. V was trimmed by 4 bases and J by 5 bases, leaving 13 bases between them.

The TCR was taken from a man older than 75 with COVID-19, enrolled during active disease. Sequenced: peripheral blood. The chain has TRBV9 and TRBJ1-6, with a weak D call TRBD1 (5 bases). Here the CDR3 reads CASSIGTDHNSPLHF. As DNA, the CDR3 is TGTGCCAGCAGCATCGGGACTGATCATAATTCACCCCTCCACTTT.